This entry is about one T cell receptor (beta chain). These data come from a study of cytomegalovirus exposure and HLA in healthy donors. Overall study context: Unique TCRs numbering around 80 million, obtained from HLA-typed donors, made up an early data release.

The germline V gene encodes CDR1 KGHSH and CDR2 LQKENI. With 2 bases clipped from V and 9 bases from J, the junction kept 10 bases outside the gene matches. The CDR3 loop spans 16 amino acids. Amplification used 60 Vbeta primers and 13 Jbeta primers. Sequencing was performed with immunoSEQ multiplex PCR; in TCRdb, only in-frame clones are kept and a portion is missing. Of over 150,000 clones in the sample, roughly 80% were seen once. The clonotype originates from a man between 18 and 35 years old in good health and CMV-seropositive. The genes are TRBV18 and TRBJ1-6; 7 positions agree with TRBD1. The sample was PBMCs. This chain's CDR3 is CASSPDRDRQRSPLHF. CDR3 DNA: TGTGCCAGCTCACCAGACAGGGATCGTCAGCGTTCACCCCTCCACTTT.